The following is a T cell receptor (beta chain) sequence with its context. What it recognizes is unknown. Study processing details: Out-of-frame sequences were removed, leaving roughly 2,200,000 distinct TCRbeta sequences. The table came from immunoSEQ multiplex PCR; TCRdb's copy has only in-frame clones and leaves some out. D and trimming come from the DNA, and the V and J calls and clone size come from that table. The sample lists more than 45,000 clones; 80% to 85% were seen once. Germline V gene data show CDR1 as SGHDT and CDR2 as YYEEEE. This CDR3 contains 15 residues. Trimming took 1 base from V and 4 from J; bases not matched to a gene: 1. The sort gate was single viable CD3+CD4+CD8-CD45RO+ cells for memory CD4+ T cells. Positive selection with CD4 microbeads enriched total CD4+ T cells. The data derive from a study of memory CD4+ T cells and cytomegalovirus serostatus. Overall study results and limits: The CMV-associated TCR signature appears largely within the CD4+ memory repertoire.

The V gene is TRBV5-6, the J gene TRBJ1-5, with 11 positions matching TRBD1. Sequencing input: memory CD4+ T cells from blood. The clonotype was recovered from an adult in good health and CMV-seronegative. The CDR3 spells CASSLWDRGNQPQHF. The CDR3 DNA reads TGTGCCAGCAGCTTGTGGGACAGGGGGAATCAGCCCCAGCATTTT.